Listed below are T cell receptor beta chains from one sample, sequenced in a study of Tregs in tolerant kidney transplant recipients. Libraries were prepared by immunoSEQ multiplex PCR; TCRdb keeps only in-frame clonotypes and omits some of them. This sample yields about 94,000 clones, of which approximately 93% are seen a single time; 0.46% belongs to the top ten. The sample was CD4+ T cells from blood, taken before the transplant. Receptor source: a human donor who received a combined kidney and bone marrow transplant. The CDR3 runs from the conserved cysteine through the conserved F or W. The D gene is left open where the match is weak. Not all rows give a size; the values are once, few, many and, for expanded clones, a class.

clone size	V gene	J gene	D gene	CDR3 protein	CDR3 DNA
-	TRBV21-1	TRBJ2-5	-	CASSIQGINQETQYF	TGTGCCAGCAGCATACAGGGGATTAACCAAGAGACCCAGTACTTC
-	TRBV18	TRBJ2-7	TRBD1	CASSPLGTGSPYEQYF	TGTGCCAGCTCACCACTTGGGACAGGGTCTCCCTACGAGCAGTACTTC
-	TRBV7-9	TRBJ1-4	-	CASSPRGATNEKLFF	TGTGCCAGCAGCCCCAGGGGTGCAACTAATGAAAAACTGTTTTTT
-	TRBV7-8	TRBJ1-2	-	CASSLDGRGNYGYTF	TGTGCCAGCAGCTTAGACGGCAGGGGTAACTATGGCTACACCTTC
-	TRBV11-2	TRBJ2-7	-	CASSHAQYEQYF	TGTGCCAGCAGCCACGCCCAGTACGAGCAGTACTTC
-	TRBV28	TRBJ2-7	-	CASSLGLVWVRREQYF	TGTGCCAGCAGTTTAGGTTTAGTTTGGGTCCGGCGGGAGCAGTACTTC
-	TRBV28	TRBJ2-1	TRBD1	CASSRTGFIINEQFF	TGTGCCAGCAGCAGGACAGGGTTTATCATCAATGAGCAGTTCTTC
few	TRBV18	TRBJ1-3	-	CASSPGTPTGPSGNTIYF	TGTGCCAGCTCACCAGGGACACCGACAGGCCCTTCTGGAAACACCATATATTTT
-	TRBV28	TRBJ2-7	TRBD2	CASTSGGYEQYF	TGTGCCAGCACTAGCGGGGGCTACGAGCAGTACTTC
once	TRBV6-5	TRBJ1-2	TRBD1	CASSYDRVYGYTF	TGTGCCAGCAGTTACGACAGGGTCTATGGCTACACCTTC
-	TRBV2	TRBJ2-3	TRBD1	CASSDRTGASTDTQYF	TGTGCCAGCAGTGACCGGACAGGGGCCTCCACAGATACGCAGTATTTT
-	TRBV15	TRBJ1-5	TRBD1	CATSRVDRVNQPQHF	TGTGCCACCAGCAGAGTAGACAGGGTCAATCAGCCCCAGCATTTT
-	TRBV11-3	TRBJ2-5	TRBD1	CASSAGQAHGETQYF	TGTGCCAGCAGCGCGGGACAGGCGCACGGAGAGACCCAGTACTTC
-	TRBV6-6	TRBJ2-7	TRBD2	CASSSGLAGREQYF	TGTGCCAGCAGTTCCGGACTAGCGGGGAGGGAGCAGTACTTC
-	TRBV25-1	TRBJ1-2	-	CASSDPGRGGYGYTF	TGTGCCAGCAGTGACCCCGGCAGGGGCGGCTATGGCTACACCTTC
-	TRBV7-9	TRBJ2-5	-	CASSFKETQYF	TGTGCCAGCAGCTTCAAAGAGACCCAGTACTTC
-	TRBV7-3	TRBJ2-3	-	CASSLWPTDTQYF	TGTGCCAGCAGCTTATGGCCAACAGATACGCAGTATTTT
-	TRBV2	TRBJ2-5	TRBD2	CASSENLAGGGGETQYF	TGTGCCAGCAGTGAAAATCTAGCGGGAGGGGGTGGAGAGACCCAGTACTTC
-	TRBV7-8	TRBJ2-3	TRBD1	CASSLSDRILPDTQYF	TGTGCCAGCAGCCTATCGGACAGGATCCTGCCAGATACGCAGTATTTT
-	TRBV4-2	TRBJ1-4	-	CASSQGGRRNEKLFF	TGTGCCAGCAGCCAAGGTGGGAGGAGGAATGAAAAACTGTTTTTT
-	TRBV30	TRBJ2-3	-	CAWSKGQSTDTQYF	TGCGCCTGGAGTAAAGGACAAAGCACAGATACGCAGTATTTT
-	TRBV21-1	TRBJ2-3	-	CASSSRDRALDTQYF	TGTGCCAGCAGCAGCCGGGACAGGGCTTTAGATACGCAGTATTTT
-	TRBV15	TRBJ2-1	TRBD2	CATAGGLAYEQFF	TGTGCCACCGCGGGGGGACTAGCTTATGAGCAGTTCTTC